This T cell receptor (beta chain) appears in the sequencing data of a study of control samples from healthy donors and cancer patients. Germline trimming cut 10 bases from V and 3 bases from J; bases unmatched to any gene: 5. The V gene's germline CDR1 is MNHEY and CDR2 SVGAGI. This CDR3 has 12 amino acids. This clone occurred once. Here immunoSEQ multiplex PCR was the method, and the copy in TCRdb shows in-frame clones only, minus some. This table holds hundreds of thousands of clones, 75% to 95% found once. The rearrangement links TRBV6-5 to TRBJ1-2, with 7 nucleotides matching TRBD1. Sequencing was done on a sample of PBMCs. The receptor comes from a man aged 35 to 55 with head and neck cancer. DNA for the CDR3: TGTGCCACGAATACAGGGGACTATGGCTACACCTTC. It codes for CATNTGDYGYTF.